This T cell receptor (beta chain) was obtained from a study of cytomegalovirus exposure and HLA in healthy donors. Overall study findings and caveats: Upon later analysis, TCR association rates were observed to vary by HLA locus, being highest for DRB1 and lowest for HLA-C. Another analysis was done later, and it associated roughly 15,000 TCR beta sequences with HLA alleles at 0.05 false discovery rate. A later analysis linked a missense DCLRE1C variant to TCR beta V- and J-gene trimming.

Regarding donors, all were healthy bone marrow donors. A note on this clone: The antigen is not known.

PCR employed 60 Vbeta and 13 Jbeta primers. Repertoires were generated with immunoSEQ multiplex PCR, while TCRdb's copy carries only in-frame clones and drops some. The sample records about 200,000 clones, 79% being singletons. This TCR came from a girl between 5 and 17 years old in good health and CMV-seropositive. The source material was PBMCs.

In nucleotides, the CDR3 is TGTGCCAGCAGCTTGGCCCCAGGGGGCATTCAGTACTTC. This sequence encodes CASSLAPGGIQYF. The rearrangement joins TRBV5-4 to TRBJ2-4; 7 bases match TRBD1. Trimming cost V 0 bases and J 9 bases; bases outside gene matches: 3. This CDR3 has 13 amino acids. CDR1 and CDR2 (germline): SGHNT, YYREEE (reference sequence).